This T cell receptor (beta chain) was documented in a study of cytomegalovirus exposure and HLA in healthy donors (dated by TCRdb to 2016 to 2017). Describing the broader study: An earlier analysis of some 600 of the donors reported approximately 300 Gb of sequence data and around 120 million unique TCR beta sequences obtained from 150 million to 200 million T cells. Using immunosequencing, the study profiled T cell repertoires from 640 or so subjects and related those repertoires to cytomegalovirus serostatus. An earlier analysis of fewer than 750 of the donors used high-throughput TCR beta sequencing to judge whether each TCR beta V gene segment behaved as functional or pseudogenic. To predict cytomegalovirus infection status, the study combined high-throughput TCR immunosequencing, statistical association of individual TCRs with disease status, and machine learning. Rather than using new phenotypic data, the later analysis identified candidate immune exposures from TCR beta sequences and from how often those sequences occurred across donors. Alongside the repertoire data, information on donor age, sex, ethnicity and CMV serostatus was compiled. A later genetic analysis used genome-wide SNP genotypes for about 55% of the 666 donors, treating that subset as a discovery cohort. Among approximately 370 genotyped donors of the cohort, an average of roughly 230,000 unique TCR beta nucleotide sequences was sequenced per donor, of which about 18% were non-productive. A later analysis re-analyzed previously published TCR beta repertoires from approximately 700 donors and added high-resolution HLA genotyping to study TCR occurrence patterns. Among the roughly 430 genotyped donors, 81% belonged to the genetic ancestry cluster associated with self-reported Caucasian donors. About five DR-DQ haplotypes were treated as single units for association and clustering because of strong linkage in the cohort. A separate validation cohort of 100 to 150 different subjects was used in addition to the approximately 640-subject first cohort. The aim of the study was to test whether cataloging public T cell receptors could identify signatures of past pathogen exposure. An early release that covered around 590 HLA-typed donors contained approximately 300 gigabases of sequencing data and around 80 million unique TCR sequences. All discovery cohort repertoires had been generated using a single sequencing platform. Typing coverage differed by locus: A, B, C, DRB1 and DQB1 were typed in roughly 620-630 donors, DQA1 in 500 to 550, DPA1 in some 570, and DPB1 in around 490. Class I and class II HLA loci were covered by the typing at four-digit resolution. Study-wide findings and limitations: Assigning TCR associations to individual alleles was difficult when HLA alleles, especially DR and DQ, strongly co-occurred. In a later genetic analysis, a missense DCLRE1C variant was associated with V-gene and J-gene trimming of TCR beta chains, and the association was replicated in an independent cohort. Because counts were too low, more than 15 rarely observed V segments, including chromosome 9 orphons, were excluded from the earlier analysis of 587 of the donors. The study gave a list of 150 to 200 TCR beta chains associated with cytomegalovirus. Cytomegalovirus status was reported to be diagnosed by the classifier with high specificity and sensitivity in both the original and validation cohorts. In a later analysis, the rate of TCR association differed among HLA loci, with DRB1 alleles having the most associated TCRs and HLA-C alleles having the fewest. Broadly in line with IMGT annotations, most TCR beta V segments showed up in productive rearrangements about 87% or about 30% of the time in an earlier analysis of approximately 600 of the donors. Only TCR beta chains were sequenced in this cohort, and the absence of alpha or paired-chain data limited detectable features. A few of the identified cytomegalovirus-associated TCR beta chains were confirmed in vitro to be specific for cytomegalovirus antigens. The only immune exposure information available for the cohort was CMV serostatus. Compared with the roughly 700-donor mean, donors in an Asian-associated ancestry cluster had fewer N-insertions in productive TCRs, according to a later genetic analysis. A further reported finding was that TCR beta sequences accurately predicted the HLA-A and HLA-B alleles for most subjects in the first cohort. Linkage disequilibrium might explain the correlated functional status among segregating V segments, but an unknown experimental factor could not be excluded. Several of the top co-occurrence clusters appeared to be linked to parvovirus B19, influenza, CMV and Epstein-Barr virus, according to a later analysis. Some IMGT-functional V segments, including TRBV6-2 and TRBV6-3, could not be distinguished by the 87-base-pair reads and were therefore excluded. A cluster of highly shared sequence variants was judged likely to represent a technical artifact of the sequencing pipeline. Across donors, most TCR sequences were observed very rarely, whereas some public TCRs were present in many individuals. Presence/absence analyses assumed roughly uniform sequencing depth across donors, an assumption that may not hold. According to a later analysis, most CMV-associated TCR beta chains appeared to be HLA-restricted, and the HLA associations seemed to be driven largely by CMV exposure. In a later analysis, HLA-associated TCR beta chains showed more clonal expansion and lower generation probabilities than non-associated chains that were equally common. The authors suggested that the approach could potentially be generalized to other disease states and immunological phenotypes. HLA typing was unavailable for some donors at each locus, so association tests used only the typed subset. In a later analysis, around 15,000 TCR beta sequences were associated with specific HLA alleles at a false discovery rate of 0.05.

About this clone itself: Its antigen specificity is not known.

The cohort consisted of 666 healthy bone marrow donors. At the time of sampling, every cohort member was nominally healthy, though immune exposures that went unrecorded were likely present. The donor tested CMV seronegative, placing the donor among the roughly 400 seronegative members of the cohort. A peripheral blood sample was collected from each donor, and TCR beta sequencing was performed on peripheral blood mononuclear cells. The Qiagen DNeasy Blood Extraction Kit was used to extract genomic DNA from the blood cell samples. Libraries were prepared through the immunoSEQ multiplex PCR assay. For the multiplex PCR, a mixture combining 60 forward primers for TCR Vbeta segments and 13 reverse primers for TCR Jbeta segments was used. A multiplex PCR assay on genomic DNA amplified the CDR3 region of rearranged TCR beta genes. Amplified TCR beta libraries were sequenced as 87-base-pair reads on the Illumina HiSeq System. Regarding the original processing steps: A later analysis tallied roughly 78 million unique TCR beta chains across the approximately 670 repertoires, and approximately 12 million of those chains were shared by two or more donors. To remove PCR and sequencing errors, raw reads were error-corrected and collapsed into unique sequences using a nearest-neighbor algorithm that merged closely related sequences. To assign V, D and J gene segments, CDR3 sequences were aligned to IMGT reference sequences. For a sequence to be retained, a match of at least six nucleotides to both a V gene segment and a J gene segment was required. A rearrangement counted as productive if the CDR3 had no stop codons and remained in frame with V and J, and every other rearrangement counted as non-productive. CDR3 was defined according to IMGT convention as the region running from the second conserved V-encoded cysteine to the conserved J-encoded phenylalanine. In an earlier analysis of more than 550 of the donors, sequences lacking an unambiguous match to a single V gene segment were excluded. In an earlier analysis of 500 to 750 of the donors, V segments were called functional above 56.7% productive rearrangements and were called segregating when the between-donor standard deviation exceeded 5%. A statistical classification framework was developed to diagnose cytomegalovirus status using the catalog of TCR beta chain sequences. In a later analysis, V and J genes were assigned by comparing TCR nucleotide sequences against IMGT/GENE-DB human TR gene sequences. The TCRdist pipeline was used in a later analysis to assign CDR3 sequences and most-parsimonious VDJ recombination scenarios. In a later analysis, every TCR beta chain was defined by the combination of its CDR3 amino acid sequence and its V-gene family, and reads without a unique V-gene family were dropped. In a later analysis, 450 to 600 highly shared, low-generation-probability nucleotide sequences were removed to address suspected cross-contamination and a sequencing artifact. In a later analysis, a clonal expansion index for each public chain was calculated from normalized within-repertoire ranks of inferred template counts. In a later analysis, generation probabilities were computed with a VDJ recombination model fitted to out-of-frame rearrangements, and the resulting probabilities were checked against IGoR. Hypergeometric tests were used in a later analysis to score TCR-TCR, TCR-HLA and TCR-CMV co-occurrence, with a repertoire-size bias correction applied to the TCR pairs. To estimate false discovery rates, a later analysis permuted the HLA or CMV assignments 20 times. In a later analysis, co-occurring TCRs were grouped with DBSCAN, and TCRdist sequence similarity was added when clustering was performed within HLA-allele-positive subsets. Co-occurrence clustering excluded repertoires with fewer than 30,000 or more than 120,000 public chains, plus five with anomalous nucleotide sharing. TCRdb mirrors the immuneACCESS table, restricted to in-frame sequences. Some clones are absent from its copies; in checked studies, under half trace to an unresolved V gene, and the reason for the others is unknown. The D gene and trimming were derived from the DNA, and the V and J assignments and clone size from that table. The sample table gives more than 35,000 clones. The ten largest account for approximately 1.4% of the sample.

CDR1 and CDR2 (KGHSH, LQKENI) derive from the germline V gene. From the cysteine up to the phenylalanine, the CDR3 has a length of 15 residues. This entry keeps only the CDR3 DNA: 45 bases, framed from base 1. Trimming costs V 3 bases and J 0 bases, and their ends lie 11 bases apart. This receptor was identified in a man aged 25-40 years in good health and CMV-seronegative. The source material was PBMCs. The V and J genes are TRBV18 and TRBJ1-2, with an unclear D gene assignment. The DNA sequence follows: TGTGCCAGCTCACCTAGAGACCTAGCTAACTATGGCTACACCTTC. This codes for CASSPRDLANYGYTF.